A single sample gave rise to the 21 T cell receptor beta chains below, sequenced in a study of T cells in Graves' hyperthyroidism and ophthalmopathy. Amplified TCR beta CDR3 regions came from RNA transcripts. First-round RT-PCR with HTBI primers amplified the TCR CDR3 region. TCRdb re-called the multiplex PCR reads through MiXCR, storing one row per CDR3 protein. Of about 180,000 distinct CDR3 sequences listed, over 15% are singletons. The specimen was blood. The receptor source for this set is a woman aged 50 to 60 with Graves' hyperthyroidism.

The sample holds many counts of this clonotype. This chain uses TRBV5-1 with TRBJ2-7; TRBD1 aligns across 8 bases. Germline V CDR1 and CDR2: SGHRS, YFSETQ. The CDR3 is 15 residues long. The ends lost 6 bases at V and 0 bases at J; junction bases unmatched: 8. CDR3 residues: CASTTRTGSSYEQYF. CDR3 coding DNA: TGCGCCAGCACCACTCGGACAGGGAGCTCCTACGAGCAGTACTTC.

This clonotype was found many times. The chain uses TRBV7-3 and TRBJ2-1; 12 nucleotides match TRBD2. Trimming removed 2 bases from V and 7 bases from J; junction bases left unmatched: 6. CDR1 SGHTA and CDR2 FQGTGA come from the germline V gene. The CDR3 length is 16 residues. For the CDR3, the DNA is TGTGCCAGCAGCTTACGGACTAGCGGGGAGGGTAATGAGCAGTTCTTC. Translation gives CASSLRTSGEGNEQFF.

Many counts were recorded for this clonotype. This rearrangement joins TRBV7-2 to TRBJ1-6; TRBD1 is a possible D gene (5 bases). Germline V lookup: CDR1 SGHTA, CDR2 FQGNSA. Trimming pared 3 bases from V and 7 bases from J, leaving 10 bases between. The CDR3 covers 14 residues. CDR3 residues: CASSLRGVNSPLHF. Here the CDR3 DNA reads TGTGCCAGCAGCTTGAGGGGCGTCAATTCACCCCTCCACTTT.

This clonotype was seen repeatedly, ten times or more. V usage is TRBV12-3 or TRBV12-4 and J usage is TRBJ1-4; D might be TRBD1 (5 bases). This CDR3 spans 14 amino acids. V lost 2 bases and J 7 bases, leaving 11 bases between the germline ends. This CDR3 reads CASSLWGEREKLFF. The CDR3 DNA sequence: TGTGCCAGCAGTTTATGGGGGGAACGTGAAAAACTGTTTTTT.

This clonotype was seen repeatedly, ten times or more. Germline is not matched at one junction end, which may reflect a read error. V usage is TRBV2 and J usage is TRBJ1-1, with 9 bases that match TRBD1. This CDR3 contains 10 residues. Germline CDR1 and CDR2: SNHLY and FYNNEI. The CDR3 sequence: CIQGATEAFF. CDR3 bases: TGCATACAGGGGGCCACTGAAGCTTTCTTT.

This clonotype was observed a few times. An end of the junction differs from the germline gene, which may be a read error. The chain employs TRBV6-1 and TRBJ2-3; TRBD2 is a possible D gene (5 bases). This CDR3 is 16 amino acids long. Germline values: CDR1 MNHNS, CDR2 SASEGT. This CDR3 is CATSDLLTGGTDTQYF. The CDR3 coding sequence is TGTGCCACCAGTGATTTGCTTACCGGGGGCACAGATACGCAGTATTTT.

This clonotype was picked up one time. V gene TRBV2 combines with J gene TRBJ2-1, with 8 bases aligning to TRBD1. The germline V gene has CDR1 SNHLY and CDR2 FYNNEI. The CDR3 loop spans 17 amino acids. The V and J ends lost 5 bases and 0 bases, in that order; junction bases with no gene match: 9. The DNA for the CDR3 is TGTGCCAGCAGTCCAAAGACAGGGGATAGCTCCTACAATGAGCAGTTCTTC. Protein: CASSPKTGDSSYNEQFF.

Many counts were recorded for this clonotype. The chain joins TRBV6-1 to TRBJ2-3, with D possibly being TRBD1 (5 bases). The CDR3 spans 14 residues. With 7 bases removed from V and 6 bases from J, the gap between germline ends came to 17 bases. Germline values: CDR1 MNHNS, CDR2 SASEGT. CDR3 sequence reads: CASTQGAFTDTQYF. The CDR3 DNA reads TGTGCCAGCACCCAAGGGGCCTTCACGGATACGCAGTATTTT.

The rearrangement uses TRBV4-1 and TRBJ2-6; 8 bases are shared with TRBD1. The germline CDR1 and CDR2 sequences are MGHRA and YSYEKL. With V trimmed by 0 bases and J by 0 bases, 7 bases remained unmatched. This CDR3 contains 19 residues. The CDR3 coding sequence is TGCGCCAGCAGCCAAGATCGGGACAGGTTGACCTCTGGGGCCAACGTCCTGACTTTC. It is translated as CASSQDRDRLTSGANVLTF.

This clonotype was seen many times. The chain is built from TRBV6-1 and TRBJ1-6; D is ambiguous. V lost 2 bases and J 7 bases, leaving 12 bases between the germline ends. The germline V gene has CDR1 MNHNS and CDR2 SASEGT. This CDR3 comprises 15 residues. The CDR3 here is CASSENAGRNSPLHF. As DNA, the CDR3 is TGTGCCAGCAGTGAAAATGCGGGGAGAAATTCACCCCTCCACTTT.

This clonotype occurred many times. J is TRBJ2-1 and V is TRBV7-3; TRBD2 might be the D (5 bases). V lost 5 bases and J lost 6, with 14 bases in between. The CDR3 is 14 residues long. Germline CDR1 and CDR2: SGHTA and FQGTGA. The DNA for the CDR3 is TGTGCCAGCAGCCCCAACTCTAGCCCCAATGAGCAGTTCTTC. It translates to CASSPNSSPNEQFF.

This clonotype was detected ten times or more. This chain links TRBV6-1 with TRBJ2-1; TRBD1 agrees at 9 bases. Germline V gene lookup returns CDR1 MNHNS and CDR2 SASEGT. J lost 4 bases, V lost 0 bases, and 7 bases had no gene match. CDR3 length equals 17 residues. CDR3 region: CASSEAKGTGTYNEQFF. CDR3 DNA: TGTGCCAGCAGTGAAGCGAAAGGGACAGGGACTTACAATGAGCAGTTCTTC.

This clonotype came up many times. The chain employs TRBV27 and TRBJ2-1; D is undetermined. Germline V gives CDR1 MNHEY, CDR2 SMNVEV (reference sequence). Trimming cost V 0 bases and J 10 bases, with 13 bases left between them. The CDR3 consists of 14 residues. The CDR3 region has the DNA TGTGCCAGCAGTTTATCAGGTGGGCCTCACGAGCAGTTCTTC. This translates into CASSLSGGPHEQFF.

The V gene is TRBV2, the J gene TRBJ1-2; no reliable D call. Germline-derived CDR1 and CDR2 are SNHLY and FYNNEI. This CDR3 has 15 amino acids. Trimming shortened V by 6 bases and J by 4 bases, and 18 bases separated the two germline ends. This CDR3 is CASSGRKTPIYGYTF. As DNA, the CDR3 is TGTGCCAGCAGCGGACGGAAGACCCCAATCTATGGCTACACCTTC. The full variable domain, completed using reference TRBV2 and TRBJ1-2, is EPEVTQTPSHQVTQMGQEVILRCVPISNHLYFYWYRQILGQKVEFLVSFYNNEISEKSEIFDDQFSVERPDGSNFTLKIRSTKLEDSAMYFCASSGRKTPIYGYTFGSGTRLTVV.

This chain uses TRBV20-1 with TRBJ1-6; TRBD1 agrees at 8 bases. This CDR3 comprises 15 residues. Germline trimming cut 5 bases from V and 3 bases from J; bases unmatched to any gene: 6. Germline loops: CDR1 DFQATT, CDR2 SNEGSKA (reference sequence). This CDR3 is CSALAGGGYNSPLHF. CDR3 coding DNA: TGCAGTGCTTTAGCAGGGGGCGGCTATAATTCACCCCTCCACTTT.

V usage is TRBV5-1 and J usage is TRBJ1-1, with D tentatively TRBD1 (5 bases). This CDR3 contains 15 residues. V lost 3 bases to trimming and J lost 1 base, with 13 bases between them. The germline CDR1 and CDR2 sequences are SGHRS and YFSETQ. CDR3 amino acids: CASSSGWGWNTEAFF. For the CDR3, the DNA is TGCGCCAGCAGCTCAGGGTGGGGGTGGAACACTGAAGCTTTCTTT.

About this clonotype itself: This may be a read error: a much more frequent sequence differs by one nucleotide. The chain couples TRBV28 to TRBJ2-7; no clear D. CDR1 is MDHEN and CDR2 is SYDVKM in the germline V gene. The CDR3 has 12 residues. V dropped 4 bases and J dropped 2 bases, with 6 bases sitting between them. CDR3 protein: CASSYLTYEQYF. The CDR3 DNA follows: TGTGCCAGCAGTTATCTAACCTACGAGCAGTACTTC. Together with reference TRBV28 and TRBJ2-7, the CDR3 gives the full variable domain: DVKVTQSSRYLVKRTGEKVFLECVQDMDHENMFWYRQDPGLGLRLIYFSYDVKMKEKGDIPEGYSVSREKKERFSLILESASTNQTSMYLCASSYLTYEQYFGPGTRLTVT.

This clonotype was recorded many times. The rearrangement links TRBV10-3 to TRBJ2-5; D is undetermined. The length of the CDR3 is 15 residues. CDR1 and CDR2 from the germline V gene are ENHRY and SYGVKD. Trimming stripped 0 bases from V and 0 bases from J, with 8 bases between. The CDR3 coding sequence is TGTGCCATCAGTGAGTCGAATGGGGACCAAGAGACCCAGTACTTC. Amino acids: CAISESNGDQETQYF.

The chain recombines TRBV25-1 with TRBJ1-4, with D possibly TRBD1 on 5 matching bases. Germline V gives CDR1 MGHDK, CDR2 SYGVNS. The CDR3 extends over 15 amino acids. The ends were cut back, 3 bases at V and 8 bases at J, with 16 bases in the middle. The CDR3 spells CASSDQGKTREKLFF. The CDR3 nucleotides are TGTGCCAGCAGTGATCAGGGCAAAACCCGAGAAAAACTGTTTTTT.

Written as DNA, the CDR3 is TGTGCCAGCAGTTACCCGGCGTACGAGCAGTACTTC. Protein product: CASSYPAYEQYF. The V gene is TRBV6-2 or TRBV6-3, the J gene TRBJ2-7; D is unclear. Per the germline V gene, CDR1 is MNHEY and CDR2 is SVGEGT. The CDR3 is made up of 12 amino acids. V lost 2 bases and J 4 bases, leaving 6 bases between the germline ends.

In this sample, this clonotype turned up many times. The chain couples TRBV2 to TRBJ2-6; D gene ambiguous. Germline V gives CDR1 SNHLY, CDR2 FYNNEI. There are 16 residues in the CDR3. The ends were cut back, 4 bases at V and 0 bases at J, with 10 bases in the middle. In DNA form, the CDR3 reads TGTGCCAGCAGTGGCAGGATTTTCTCTGGGGCCAACGTCCTGACTTTC. Protein sequence: CASSGRIFSGANVLTF.